Included here is one TCR beta chain sequence, with context. This sample was taken from a study of control samples from healthy donors and cancer patients. Sequencing used immunoSEQ multiplex PCR; TCRdb keeps in-frame clones, though not all of them. The sample records some 100,000 clones, roughly nine tenths being singletons. The CDR3 totals 15 residues. CDR1 and CDR2 from the germline V gene are SGHNT and YYREEE (reference sequence). V shed 4 bases and J 4 bases; nucleotides not matched to a gene: 7. This clonotype was obtained from a woman aged 50 to 60 in good health. Material: blood. The chain joins TRBV5-4 to TRBJ1-2; 10 bases line up with TRBD1. Here the CDR3 reads CASSHRQGASYGYTF. CDR3 sequence (DNA): TGTGCCAGCAGCCACCGACAGGGGGCAAGCTATGGCTACACCTTC.